The 18 T cell receptor beta chains presented below share a single source sample, sequenced in a study of cytomegalovirus exposure and HLA in healthy donors. PCR primers comprised 60 Vbeta and 13 Jbeta primers. Assay used: immunoSEQ multiplex PCR; TCRdb lists only in-frame clones, some missing. The data show 130,000 or so clones, around 75% seen once. The sample consisted of PBMCs. All receptors come from a man aged 25 to 40 in good health and CMV-seronegative.

With respect to this clone: The conserved final phenylalanine or tryptophan is absent from the CDR3, which likely points to a read error. The DNA is omitted, as the CDR3 cannot be located on it reliably, and the CDR3 follows TCRdb's listing. This chain joins TRBV29-1 and TRBJ1-1; TRBD1, the table's D call, lacks a check against the DNA. The CDR3 comprises 8 residues, both ends counted. Looked up from germline, CDR1 is SQVTM and CDR2 is ANQGSEA. The CDR3 region is CSARYGGR.

The chain combines TRBV27 with TRBJ1-5, with D possibly being TRBD1 (5 bases). CDR1 MNHEY and CDR2 SMNVEV come from the germline V gene (reference sequence). The CDR3 sequence is 14 residues long. Trimming removed 10 bases from V and 0 bases from J, with 13 bases in between. The CDR3 loop reads CATSGGYSNQPQHF. CDR3 nucleotides: TGTGCCACTTCCGGGGGGTATAGCAATCAGCCCCAGCATTTT.

This clone appeared a single time. The rearrangement links TRBV5-1 to TRBJ2-7, with D tentatively TRBD2 (5 bases). The germline gives CDR1 SGHRS, CDR2 YFSETQ. The germline V and J ends were trimmed by 2 bases and 6 bases, with 9 bases remaining between them. The CDR3 consists of 12 residues. The CDR3 here is CASSLLGVEQYF. CDR3 coding DNA: TGCGCCAGCAGCTTACTGGGAGTCGAGCAGTACTTC.

This sequence joins TRBV5-4 and TRBJ2-7; weak D call: TRBD2 (7 bases). CDR1 is SGHNT, CDR2 YYREEE, per germline (reference sequence). With 2 bases removed from V and 2 bases from J, the gap between germline ends came to 11 bases. The CDR3 totals 14 residues. The CDR3 here is CASSFGGAAYEQYF. The CDR3 DNA reads as TGTGCCAGCAGCTTTGGGGGGGCTGCCTACGAGCAGTACTTC.

This clone was recorded a few times. J is TRBJ1-1 and V is TRBV7-3; D not resolved. The length of the CDR3 is 13 residues. Germline CDR1 SGHTA, CDR2 FQGTGA. Between the trimmed V and J ends, which lost 1 base and 1 base, there was a span of 4 bases. CDR3 region: CASSLSQNTEAFF. CDR3 coding DNA: TGTGCCAGCAGCTTAAGTCAGAACACTGAAGCTTTCTTT.

The gene calls are TRBV5-1 and TRBJ2-4; a possible D gene is TRBD1 (5 bases). Trimming shortened V by 4 bases and J by 1 base, and 15 bases separated the two germline ends. Germline CDR1 and CDR2: SGHRS and YFSETQ. The CDR3 loop spans 16 amino acids. Here the CDR3 DNA reads TGCGCCAGCAGCGACCCCCCCAGGGCGGCCAAAAACATTCAGTACTTC. It codes for CASSDPPRAAKNIQYF.

The chain is built from TRBV7-9 and TRBJ1-5; 9 bases match TRBD1. Germline CDR1 and CDR2: SEHNR and FQNEAQ (reference sequence). Trimming cost V 5 bases and J 7 bases; bases outside gene matches: 6. This CDR3 has 14 residues. CDR3 sequence reads: CASSMGQGRQPQHF. In nucleotides, the CDR3 is TGTGCCAGCAGCATGGGACAGGGTCGACAGCCCCAGCATTTT.

This chain links TRBV2 with TRBJ1-4; tentatively, D is TRBD1 (6 bases). V lost 4 bases and J lost 5, with 11 bases in between. Germline V gene sequence: CDR1 SNHLY, CDR2 FYNNEI. This CDR3 spans 14 amino acids. The CDR3 DNA sequence: TGTGCCAGCAGTGGAGGACAGAAAAATGAAAAACTGTTTTTT. Residues: CASSGGQKNEKLFF. The full variable domain, rest sourced from reference TRBV2 and TRBJ1-4, is EPEVTQTPSHQVTQMGQEVILRCVPISNHLYFYWYRQILGQKVEFLVSFYNNEISEKSEIFDDQFSVERPDGSNFTLKIRSTKLEDSAMYFCASSGGQKNEKLFFGSGTQLSVL.

This clone was observed a handful of times. V gene TRBV4-1 combines with J gene TRBJ1-2, with a possible D match to TRBD1 (5 bases). V lost 1 base and J 6 bases, leaving 15 bases between the germline ends. Germline assignment: CDR1 MGHRA and CDR2 YSYEKL. CDR3 length equals 15 residues. The chain's CDR3 is CASSQGLRQNNGYTF. The CDR3, as DNA: TGCGCCAGCAGCCAAGGCTTGAGACAGAACAATGGCTACACCTTC.

This chain joins TRBV4-2 and TRBJ2-2; 7 bases match TRBD1. Germline V gives CDR1 LGHNA, CDR2 YNFKEQ. The trim removed 1 base at V and 1 base at J, leaving 6 bases unmatched. The CDR3 has 17 residues. CDR3 in DNA: TGTGCCAGCAGCCAAGTTTTCGGGACAGTGAACACCGGGGAGCTGTTTTTT. This gives the protein CASSQVFGTVNTGELFF.

This clone showed up just a few times. The chain couples TRBV25-1 to TRBJ1-1; 10 bases are shared with TRBD1. The V gene's germline CDR1 is MGHDK and CDR2 SYGVNS. The ends lost 3 bases at V and 11 bases at J; junction bases unmatched: 12. The CDR3 sequence is 15 residues long. The chain's CDR3 is CASSDADRGKARAFF. The DNA of the CDR3 is TGTGCCAGCAGTGACGCGGACAGGGGGAAGGCACGGGCTTTCTTT.

The J gene is TRBJ2-1, the V gene TRBV30; D uncertain. Trimming took off 5 bases at V and 0 bases at J, with 5 bases between the two ends. The germline gives CDR1 GTSNPN, CDR2 SVGIG (reference sequence). There are 12 residues in the CDR3. Here the CDR3 DNA reads TGTGCCTGGGGAGACTCCTACAATGAGCAGTTCTTC. Encoded protein: CAWGDSYNEQFF.

The chain couples TRBV30 to TRBJ2-1; 8 bases align to TRBD2. Germline trimming cut 4 bases from V and 2 bases from J; bases unmatched to any gene: 4. Looked up from germline, CDR1 is GTSNPN and CDR2 is SVGIG (reference sequence). CDR3 length: 14 amino acids. The CDR3 DNA sequence: TGTGCCTGGACTACAGCGGGGGCCTACAATGAGCAGTTCTTC. Its protein is CAWTTAGAYNEQFF.

The chain combines TRBV7-9 with TRBJ2-7; possibly TRBD1 for D (6 bases). Germline-derived CDR1 and CDR2 are SEHNR and FQNEAQ (reference sequence). V was cut by 5 bases and J by 6 bases, with 14 bases left in between. This CDR3 spans 13 amino acids. The CDR3 sequence: CASSPNRVGEQYF. CDR3 coding DNA: TGTGCCAGCAGCCCGAACAGGGTTGGCGAGCAGTACTTC. The whole variable domain, filled in from reference TRBV7-9 and TRBJ2-7, reads DTGVSQNPRHKITKRGQNVTFRCDPISEHNRLYWYRQTLGQGPEFLTYFQNEAQLEKSRLLSDRFSAERPKGSFSTLEIQRTEQGDSAMYLCASSPNRVGEQYFGPGTRLTVT.

V is TRBV7-3 and J is TRBJ2-2; TRBD1 aligns across 8 bases. CDR1 is SGHTA, CDR2 FQGTGA, per germline. The CDR3 totals 15 residues. V lost 5 bases and J lost 5; bases outside the gene matches: 7. CDR3 loop: CASSPRTGKTGELFF. CDR3 in DNA: TGTGCCAGCAGCCCGCGGACAGGGAAAACCGGGGAGCTGTTTTTT. The variable domain in full, with the rest retrieved from reference TRBV7-3 and TRBJ2-2, is GAGVSQTPSNKVTEKGKYVELRCDPISGHTALYWYRQSLGQGPEFLIYFQGTGAADDSGLPNDRFFAVRPEGSVSTLKIQRTERGDSAVYLCASSPRTGKTGELFFGEGSRLTVL.

This clone was counted a few times. This chain connects TRBV19 to TRBJ2-5; tentatively, D is TRBD2 (6 bases). Germline V gene sequence: CDR1 LNHDA, CDR2 SQIVND (reference sequence). Trimming removed 6 bases at V and 1 base at J, with 9 bases between. The CDR3 consists of 13 residues. The CDR3 nucleotides are TGTGCCAGTAGCCTAGCGCTCCAAGAGACCCAGTACTTC. This gives the protein CASSLALQETQYF.

J is TRBJ1-2 and V is TRBV18; no clear D. The CDR3 contains 16 residues. V was cut by 0 bases and J by 2 bases, with 13 bases left in between. Per germline, CDR1 KGHSH and CDR2 LQKENI. CDR3 DNA: TGTGCCAGCTCACCACCCCCCCAAGCACTAAACTATGGCTACACCTTC. Residues: CASSPPPQALNYGYTF.

This chain links TRBV25-1 with TRBJ2-1; 7 nucleotides match TRBD1. Germline V gene sequence: CDR1 MGHDK, CDR2 SYGVNS. The CDR3 extends over 16 amino acids. V was pared by 7 bases and J by 0 bases, with 9 bases of the junction left unmatched. The CDR3, as DNA: TGTGCCAGCATCTCTGGACAGGCAAGCTCCTACAATGAGCAGTTCTTC. It codes for CASISGQASSYNEQFF.